This T cell receptor beta chain was sequenced in a study of cytomegalovirus exposure and HLA in healthy donors. Whole-study results and caveats: Reportedly, diagnosis of cytomegalovirus status by the classifier showed high specificity and sensitivity.

This clone has only a few counts. Its target is unknown. PCR amplification relied on 60 Vbeta primers (plus 13 Jbeta primers). As processed by the authors: Approximately 73 million unique TCR beta chains, roughly 11 million shared, were counted in a later analysis. Measured with immunoSEQ multiplex PCR; TCRdb has only the in-frame clones, and not every one. V and J calls and clone size are those listed in that table; D and trimming were worked out from the DNA. The data contain 250,000 to 350,000 clones, roughly 80% of them seen just once; the ten biggest clones take up about 0.29%. The sequence was obtained from a girl aged 2-10 years in good health and CMV-seronegative. The sample consisted of PBMCs.

CDR3 residues: CASSQTSGYPYNEQFF. The CDR3 DNA sequence: TGTGCCAGCAGCCAAACTAGCGGATACCCCTACAATGAGCAGTTCTTC. This chain joins TRBV28 and TRBJ2-1, with TRBD2 identical over 8 bases. Unmatched junction bases numbered 9, after V lost 6 bases and J lost 2 bases. This CDR3 region has 16 residues. CDR1 is MDHEN, CDR2 SYDVKM, per germline.